The clone carrying this T cell receptor beta chain was detected once. Its antigen is as yet unknown. The repertoire was sequenced with immunoSEQ multiplex PCR; TCRdb's copy has only in-frame clones and lacks some. The data contain about 590,000 clones, roughly 95% of them singletons. The CDR3 length is 14 residues. Trimming cost V 3 bases and J 7 bases; bases outside gene matches: 6. Germline V gene lookup returns CDR1 MNHEY and CDR2 SMNVEV (reference sequence). These data are taken from a study of shared clonotypes between healthy human individuals. The study, taken as a whole, reports: Unshared clonotypes carried lower generation probabilities than those common to all four donors.

CD45RO-negative, CCR7-selected cells formed the naive CD8 fraction, which excluded terminally differentiated effector memory CD45RA+ cells. Free of recent acute infections or vaccinations, the donors were healthy HIV-negative adults. The V gene is TRBV27, the J gene TRBJ1-5; TRBD1 matches 7 bases. Sequences were obtained from naive CD8+ T cells sorted from blood. This TCR came from a young woman in good health. CDR3 region: CASSLTGSQQPQHF. CDR3 nucleotide sequence: TGTGCCAGCAGTTTGACAGGGTCCCAACAGCCCCAGCATTTT.